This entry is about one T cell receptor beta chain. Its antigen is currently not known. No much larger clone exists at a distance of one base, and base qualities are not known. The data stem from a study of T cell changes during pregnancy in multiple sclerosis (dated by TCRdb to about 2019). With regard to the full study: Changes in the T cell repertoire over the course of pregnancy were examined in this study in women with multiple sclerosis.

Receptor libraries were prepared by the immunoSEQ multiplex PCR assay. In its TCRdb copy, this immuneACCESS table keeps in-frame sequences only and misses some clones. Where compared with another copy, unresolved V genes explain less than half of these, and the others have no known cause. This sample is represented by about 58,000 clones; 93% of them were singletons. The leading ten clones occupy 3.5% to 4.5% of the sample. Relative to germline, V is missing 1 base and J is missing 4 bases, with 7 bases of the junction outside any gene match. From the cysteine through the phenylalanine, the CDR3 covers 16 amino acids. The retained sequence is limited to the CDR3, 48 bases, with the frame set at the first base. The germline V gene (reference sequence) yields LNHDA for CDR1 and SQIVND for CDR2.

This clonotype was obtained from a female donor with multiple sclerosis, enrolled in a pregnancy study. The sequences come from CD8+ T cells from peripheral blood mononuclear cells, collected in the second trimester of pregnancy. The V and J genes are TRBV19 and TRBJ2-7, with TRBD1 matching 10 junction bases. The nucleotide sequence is TGTGCCAGTAGTATAGGGGGACAGGGGAGGCTTTACGAGCAGTACTTC. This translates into CASSIGGQGRLYEQYF.